This T cell receptor beta chain appears in the sequencing data of a study of CD8+ T cells in alopecia areata. Regarding the study as a whole: With one nonresponder, baseline CD8+ expansion's link to response remains uncertain.

The treatment was: oral pan-JAK inhibitor, 5-10 mg twice daily. The CDR3 loop spans 12 amino acids. The germline V and J ends were trimmed by 0 bases and 8 bases, with 7 bases remaining between them. From germline, CDR1 is SEHNR and CDR2 FQNEAQ (reference sequence). In each case, RNA was isolated and then reverse transcribed into cDNA as the sequencing template. Measured with immunoSEQ multiplex PCR; TCRdb has only the in-frame clones, and not every one. In the table there are approximately 200,000 clones, 55% to 70% of which are singletons. On this clone: Its target is not known.

The chain has TRBV7-9 and TRBJ1-2; D is undetermined. Sequenced here: CD4+ T cells sorted from blood, sampled at week 4, from a patient treated with tofacitinib. The source of this sequence is a human donor with alopecia areata. The CDR3, as DNA: TGTGCCAGCAGCTTAGCTTTCCGCGGCTACACCTTC. The encoded protein is CASSLAFRGYTF.